Listed below are T cell receptor beta chains from one sample, sequenced in a study of cytomegalovirus exposure and HLA in healthy donors. Sequencing used immunoSEQ multiplex PCR; TCRdb keeps in-frame clones, though not all of them. The data contain approximately 97,000 clones, around 81% of them seen just once; the ten biggest clones take up approximately 4%. The source material was PBMCs. These receptors originate from an older woman in good health and CMV-seropositive. Each CDR3 is given with its conserved first and last residue. D genes are given only for firm matches. Some rows have no size entry. The others give once, few or many, or a class for an expanded clone.

J,length,V,size,D,DNA,CDR3
TRBJ1-1,13,TRBV6-6,few,NA,TGTGCCAGCAGTTACGAACAGTCAACTGAAGCTTTCTTT,CASSYEQSTEAFF
TRBJ1-2,19,TRBV19,NA,TRBD1,TGTGCCAGTAGTGCCCCTCGACAGGGGGCGCAGGGAGGGGACTATGGCTACACCTTC,CASSAPRQGAQGGDYGYTF
TRBJ2-7,15,TRBV5-6,NA,NA,TGTGCCAGCAGCTTGGAGACAAGGTTGGATTACGAGCAGTACTTC,CASSLETRLDYEQYF
TRBJ2-5,16,TRBV14,NA,TRBD1,TGTGCCAGCAGCCAAAAGGACAGGGGAAGGGAAGAGACCCAGTACTTC,CASSQKDRGREETQYF
TRBJ2-5,17,TRBV11-3,NA,NA,TGTGCCAGCAGCTTAGATGCGGCAGAGACGTACCAAGAGACCCAGTACTTC,CASSLDAAETYQETQYF
TRBJ1-1,14,TRBV6-5,NA,NA,TGTGCCAGCAGTTACTCAGGGACTTACACTGAAGCTTTCTTT,CASSYSGTYTEAFF
TRBJ2-7,13,TRBV19,NA,NA,TGTGCCAGTAGTCTACTGGGGGGAGCCGAGCAGTACTTC,CASSLLGGAEQYF
TRBJ2-2,16,TRBV7-2,NA,TRBD2,TGTGCCAGCAGCTATCGGACTAGCGTTAACACCGGGGAGCTGTTTTTT,CASSYRTSVNTGELFF
TRBJ1-2,11,TRBV20-1,NA,NA,TGCAGTGCTAGCGACAGACAGGGCTACACCTTC,CSASDRQGYTF
TRBJ1-2,13,TRBV21-1,NA,NA,TGTGCCCGACCGGGACAGGGGGCTGGAGGCTACACCTTC,CARPGQGAGGYTF
TRBJ2-3,12,TRBV5-3,NA,NA,TGTGCCAGAAGCCCCTGCGGCGATACGCAGTATTTT,CARSPCGDTQYF
TRBJ1-6,17,TRBV30,NA,NA,TGTGCCTGGAGTAAAGACAGGATGAGCTCCTATAATTCACCCCTCCACTTT,CAWSKDRMSSYNSPLHF
TRBJ2-1,14,TRBV11-2,NA,TRBD2,TGTGCCAGCAGCGGTTGGAGCGGGAGCGGAGAGCAGTTCTTC,CASSGWSGSGEQFF
TRBJ2-1,16,TRBV7-8,NA,TRBD1,TGTGCCAGCAGCTACCTAGGCCGGGACAGCAACAATGAGCAGTTCTTC,CASSYLGRDSNNEQFF
TRBJ1-1,16,TRBV2,few,NA,TGTGCCAGCACTAAAAGAGGGGGAAGCTTGGACACTGAAGCTTTCTTT,CASTKRGGSLDTEAFF
TRBJ1-4,14,TRBV11-3,NA,NA,TGTGCCAGCAGCTTCACAGGGACTAATGAAAAACTGTTTTTT,CASSFTGTNEKLFF
TRBJ2-3,16,TRBV7-9,few,NA,TGTGCCGGCAGCACCCGTGGGGCAGTACTCACAGATACGCAGTATTTT,CAGSTRGAVLTDTQYF
TRBJ2-5,13,TRBV7-2,NA,NA,TGTGCCAGCAGCCAACTAGGGCAAGAGACCCAGTACTTC,CASSQLGQETQYF
TRBJ1-1,16,TRBV5-1,few,NA,TGCGCCAGCAGCACCGACTTGGACAGTAGCTTCACTGAAGCTTTCTTT,CASSTDLDSSFTEAFF
TRBJ2-1,17,TRBV4-2,NA,NA,TGTGCCAGCAGCCAAGATCAGACGACAGGAGCCTACAATGAGCAGTTCTTC,CASSQDQTTGAYNEQFF
TRBJ1-1,16,TRBV7-2,NA,TRBD1,TGTGCCAGCAGTCCTTGGGACAGGGGATCCTACACTGAAGCTTTCTTT,CASSPWDRGSYTEAFF
TRBJ2-7,13,TRBV5-8,few,NA,TGTGCCAGCAGCTTGCTGGAGGGCGAAGAGCAGTACTTC,CASSLLEGEEQYF
TRBJ2-1,17,TRBV5-1,NA,TRBD2,TGCGCCAGCAGCCTAGGGACTAGCGGGGGGTCCTACAATGAGCAGTTCTTC,CASSLGTSGGSYNEQFF
TRBJ2-1,17,TRBV7-6,few,TRBD2,TGTGCCAGCAGCCAACTTTCGACTAGCGGGAGAGGAAATGAGCAGTTCTTC,CASSQLSTSGRGNEQFF
TRBJ1-4,14,TRBV7-2,once,TRBD1,TGTGCCAGCAGTACAGGGGACCTTAATGAAAAACTGTTTTTT,CASSTGDLNEKLFF
TRBJ1-2,14,TRBV7-9,NA,NA,TGTGCCAGCAGCCGGGCGGGAGCTAACTATGGCTACACCTTC,CASSRAGANYGYTF
TRBJ2-1,15,TRBV19,NA,NA,TGTGCCAGTAGTTGGCGACTGGTCACGGGGAATGAGCAGTTCTTC,CASSWRLVTGNEQFF
TRBJ2-1,15,TRBV11-3,NA,TRBD2,TGTGCCAGCAGCCAGACTAGCGGGAGCTCCGGTGAGCAGTTCTTC,CASSQTSGSSGEQFF
TRBJ2-2,17,TRBV10-3,NA,NA,TGTGCCATCAGTGAGTCGGGAGGGGGGAGCCCCACCGGGGAGCTGTTTTTT,CAISESGGGSPTGELFF
TRBJ2-5,15,TRBV11-3,few,TRBD2,TGTGCCAGCAGCCCCGGGAGGGCAGTCCAAGAGACCCAGTACTTC,CASSPGRAVQETQYF
TRBJ2-7,16,TRBV7-9,NA,TRBD2,TGTGCCAGCAGCCCGCGACTAGCGGCCTCCGTCGGGGAGCAGTACTTC,CASSPRLAASVGEQYF
TRBJ2-3,15,TRBV6-1,NA,NA,TGTGCCAGCAGGGGAGTTTTCTTGGACACAGATACGCAGTATTTT,CASRGVFLDTDTQYF
TRBJ2-5,16,TRBV2,once,NA,TGTGCCAGCAGTGAAGGATGGCTAGCGACACAAGAGACCCAGTACTTC,CASSEGWLATQETQYF
TRBJ1-4,15,TRBV29-1,few,TRBD1,TGCAGCCAAGGACAGGGCAGGGGCCTTAATGAAAAACTGTTTTTT,CSQGQGRGLNEKLFF
TRBJ1-1,13,TRBV27,few,NA,TGTGCCAGCAGTCTAACAGGGCGTACTGAAGCTTTCTTT,CASSLTGRTEAFF
TRBJ2-7,13,TRBV6-5,few,TRBD1,TGTGCCAGCAGGGTAACAGGGGGGTACGAGCAGTACTTC,CASRVTGGYEQYF
TRBJ1-1,13,TRBV7-6,NA,TRBD1,TGTGCCAGCAGGGACCCGGGACAGGGTGAAGCTTTCTTT,CASRDPGQGEAFF
TRBJ2-1,13,TRBV4-2,NA,NA,TGTGCCAGCAGCCAAGAGAGGGGGGGCGAGCAGTTCTTC,CASSQERGGEQFF
TRBJ2-3,15,TRBV4-3,NA,NA,TGCGCCAGCTCGTTTAGGGAGATTAACACAGATACGCAGTATTTT,CASSFREINTDTQYF
TRBJ2-7,14,TRBV27,NA,NA,TGTGCCAGCAGTTTGGGGGCAGGTACAAACGAGCAGTACTTC,CASSLGAGTNEQYF
TRBJ2-3,19,TRBV19,few,TRBD1,TGTGCCAGTAGTTACCCGGGACAGGGGGCCTTTTATGGTACAGATACGCAGTATTTT,CASSYPGQGAFYGTDTQYF
TRBJ2-5,14,TRBV7-2,NA,NA,TGTGCCAGCAGCTCGTGGGCCTTACAAGAGACCCAGTACTTC,CASSSWALQETQYF
TRBJ1-2,14,TRBV19,NA,NA,TGTGCCAGTATTTCCAGGGCCGGAGCCTATGGCTACACCTTC,CASISRAGAYGYTF
TRBJ2-1,11,TRBV7-9,NA,NA,TGTGCCAGCAGCTTAAGGGGGGAGCAGTTCTTC,CASSLRGEQFF
TRBJ2-7,15,TRBV11-1,NA,NA,TGTGCCAGCAGCTTGACGGAGGGCGATCCCTACGAGCAGTACTTC,CASSLTEGDPYEQYF
TRBJ1-3,13,TRBV18,few,NA,TGTGCCAGCTCAGGTGGAGATGGAAACACCATATATTTT,CASSGGDGNTIYF
TRBJ1-1,14,TRBV6-1,NA,NA,TGTGCCAGCAGTGAACATGGCTCGAACACTGAAGCTTTCTTT,CASSEHGSNTEAFF
TRBJ2-5,16,TRBV14,NA,NA,TGTGCCAGCAGCCAAGATCGGGGGAGCAGGCAAGAGACCCAGTACTTC,CASSQDRGSRQETQYF
TRBJ2-2,19,TRBV5-4,NA,TRBD2,TGTGCCAGCAGCTTCCTCATGTTTAGCGGGAGCCCCAGTGCCGGGGAGCTGTTTTTT,CASSFLMFSGSPSAGELFF
TRBJ1-1,16,TRBV6-6,few,TRBD1,TGTGCCAGCAGTTACCCGAGGGGACAGGAGAACACTGAAGCTTTCTTT,CASSYPRGQENTEAFF
TRBJ2-7,16,TRBV5-6,NA,NA,TGTGCCAGCAGCTTTTTGGTGGCACAGGCCTCCTACGAGCAGTACTTC,CASSFLVAQASYEQYF
TRBJ2-7,15,TRBV6-5,medium-sized,NA,TGTGCCAGCAGTTCGGGGGACTCAGCTATTTACGAGCAGTACTTC,CASSSGDSAIYEQYF
TRBJ2-2,17,TRBV27,NA,TRBD2,TGTGCCAGCAGTTTTCGGACTAGCGGGGGTTACACCGGGGAGCTGTTTTTT,CASSFRTSGGYTGELFF